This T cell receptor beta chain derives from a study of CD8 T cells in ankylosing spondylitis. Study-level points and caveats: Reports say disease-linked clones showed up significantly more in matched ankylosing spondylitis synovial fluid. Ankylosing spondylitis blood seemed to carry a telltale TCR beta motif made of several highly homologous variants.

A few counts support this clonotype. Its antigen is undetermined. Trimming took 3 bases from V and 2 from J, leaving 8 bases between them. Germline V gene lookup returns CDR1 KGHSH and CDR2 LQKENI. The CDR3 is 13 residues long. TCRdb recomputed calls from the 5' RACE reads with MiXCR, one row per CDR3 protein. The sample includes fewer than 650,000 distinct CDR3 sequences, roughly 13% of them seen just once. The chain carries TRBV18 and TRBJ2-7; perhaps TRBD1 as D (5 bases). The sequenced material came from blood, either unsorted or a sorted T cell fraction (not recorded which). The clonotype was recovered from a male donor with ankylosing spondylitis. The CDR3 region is CASSPTDPYEQYF. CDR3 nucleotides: TGTGCCAGCTCACCGACAGACCCCTACGAGCAGTACTTC.